The 17 T cell receptor beta chains in this list originate from one sample, sequenced in a study of blood T cell repertoires in COVID-19. Libraries were prepared by immunoSEQ multiplex PCR; TCRdb keeps only in-frame clonotypes and omits some of them. This sample yields fewer than 200,000 clones, of which roughly 93% are seen a single time; roughly 4.5% belongs to the top ten. The sequenced sample consisted of peripheral blood. These receptors came from a man aged 18 to 29 with COVID-19, enrolled during active disease.

The chain couples TRBV28 to TRBJ1-5; D gene unclear. The germline V gene encodes CDR1 MDHEN and CDR2 SYDVKM. The V end was cut by 5 bases, the J end by 0 bases, with 8 bases between. CDR3 length: 14 amino acids. The CDR3 nucleotides are TGTGCCAGCAGTACAGTTTATAGCAATCAGCCCCAGCATTTT. It is translated as CASSTVYSNQPQHF.

The rearrangement joins TRBV6-5 to TRBJ2-7, with 10 nucleotides matching TRBD1. From germline, CDR1 is MNHEY and CDR2 SVGAGI. The CDR3 runs to 15 residues. Trimming removed 4 bases from V and 3 bases from J; junction bases left unmatched: 6. The DNA of the CDR3 is TGTGCCAGCAGTTCCGGGACAGGGGCTGGCTACGAGCAGTACTTC. Protein sequence: CASSSGTGAGYEQYF.

The chain employs TRBV28 and TRBJ1-5; D uncertain. Germline lookup yields CDR1 MDHEN and CDR2 SYDVKM. There are 15 residues in the CDR3. Trimming cost V 3 bases and J 2 bases, with 11 bases left between them. CDR3 in amino acids: CASSFEGRGNQPQHF. In nucleotides, the CDR3 is TGTGCCAGCAGTTTCGAGGGTAGGGGCAATCAGCCCCAGCATTTT. Complete variable domain (other parts from reference TRBV28 and TRBJ1-5): DVKVTQSSRYLVKRTGEKVFLECVQDMDHENMFWYRQDPGLGLRLIYFSYDVKMKEKGDIPEGYSVSREKKERFSLILESASTNQTSMYLCASSFEGRGNQPQHFGDGTRLSIL.

The chain is built from TRBV3-1 (or the pseudogene TRBV3-2) and TRBJ1-1; D perhaps matches TRBD1 (5 bases). Trimming shortened V by 1 base and J by 5 bases, and 8 bases separated the two germline ends. There are 13 residues in the CDR3. CDR1 is LGHDT and CDR2 is YNNKEL in the germline V gene (reference sequence). The CDR3, as DNA: TGTGCCAGCAGCCAAGCCGGGGGGACTGAAGCTTTCTTT. Its translation: CASSQAGGTEAFF.

As for this clone: An end of the junction does not agree with germline; a read error may underlie this. The V gene is TRBV10-3, the J gene TRBJ1-4; 7 positions match TRBD1. Germline CDR1 ENHRY, CDR2 SYGVKD. CDR3 length: 15 residues. Here the CDR3 DNA reads TGTGCCATCAGTGAGGGCAGACAGGGTTCTGAAAAACTGCTTTTT. It translates to CAISEGRQGSEKLLF.

This clone has a single count. The chain has TRBV5-1 and TRBJ2-5; 7 positions match TRBD1. Germline CDR1 reads SGHRS; CDR2 reads YFSETQ. J gave up 6 bases and V 3 bases, and 11 bases lay outside the gene matches. The CDR3 loop spans 15 amino acids. As DNA, the CDR3 is TGCGCCAGCAGCTGGGGACAGCAAACGGCGAAGACCCAGTACTTC. Amino acids: CASSWGQQTAKTQYF.

This chain links TRBV2 with TRBJ2-4, with D tentatively TRBD2 (5 bases). Germline V gene lookup returns CDR1 SNHLY and CDR2 FYNNEI. The length of the CDR3 is 16 residues. V lost 3 bases and J lost 1, with 13 bases in between. CDR3 region: CASSDSPDSAKNIQYF. The CDR3 DNA reads as TGTGCCAGCAGTGACAGCCCGGACTCCGCCAAAAACATTCAGTACTTC. Drawing the rest from reference TRBV2 and TRBJ2-4, the complete variable domain is EPEVTQTPSHQVTQMGQEVILRCVPISNHLYFYWYRQILGQKVEFLVSFYNNEISEKSEIFDDQFSVERPDGSNFTLKIRSTKLEDSAMYFCASSDSPDSAKNIQYFGAGTRLSVL.

This chain connects TRBV28 to TRBJ2-3; no reliable D call. CDR3 length: 13 residues. V lost 5 bases and J lost 0, with 6 bases in between. Germline V lookup: CDR1 MDHEN, CDR2 SYDVKM. This CDR3 reads CASSIQSTDTQYF. The DNA of the CDR3 is TGTGCCAGCAGTATACAAAGCACAGATACGCAGTATTTT.

The V and J genes are TRBV5-4 and TRBJ2-3, with 9 bases that match TRBD2. Trimming at V came to 1 base and at J to 1 base, leaving 7 bases not matched to a gene. The CDR3 contains 17 residues. The germline gives CDR1 SGHNT, CDR2 YYREEE (reference sequence). As DNA, the CDR3 is TGTGCCAGCAGCTTGCTCGCGGGAGGGCCTCGCACAGATACGCAGTATTTT. It codes for CASSLLAGGPRTDTQYF.

The chain links TRBV2 to TRBJ2-7; 8 bases line up with TRBD1. The CDR3 is 14 residues long. Germline assignment: CDR1 SNHLY and CDR2 FYNNEI. Trimming at V came to 8 bases and at J to 3 bases, leaving 9 bases not matched to a gene. In DNA, the CDR3 is TGTGCCAGCGTTGGACAGGGAGTGAACTACGAGCAGTACTTC. It codes for CASVGQGVNYEQYF.

The chain combines TRBV4-3 with TRBJ1-2, with D unresolved. Trimming took 2 bases from V and 2 from J, leaving 12 bases between them. The CDR3 is 15 amino acids. CDR1 LGHNA and CDR2 YSLEER come from the germline V gene. The DNA for the CDR3 is TGCGCCAGCAGCCAAACCGGTGGGAGGAACTATGGCTACACCTTC. Protein: CASSQTGGRNYGYTF.

This clone was seen a single time. Written as DNA, the CDR3 is TGTGCCAGCAGCCCCATGGGGGAGGGTAACAATGAGCAGTTCTTC. Protein product: CASSPMGEGNNEQFF. The rearrangement joins TRBV28 to TRBJ2-1; 7 positions match TRBD2. Germline CDR1 MDHEN, CDR2 SYDVKM. V lost 6 bases and J lost 5; bases outside the gene matches: 10. CDR3 length: 15 amino acids. Together with reference TRBV28 and TRBJ2-1, the CDR3 gives the full variable domain: DVKVTQSSRYLVKRTGEKVFLECVQDMDHENMFWYRQDPGLGLRLIYFSYDVKMKEKGDIPEGYSVSREKKERFSLILESASTNQTSMYLCASSPMGEGNNEQFFGPGTRLTVL.

CDR3 sequence: CASSSSPEAFF. In nucleotides, the CDR3 is TGTGCCAGCAGCTCCAGTCCTGAAGCTTTCTTT. V usage is TRBV11-2 and J usage is TRBJ1-1; no reliable D call. V gave up 4 bases and J gave up 6 bases, with 6 bases separating them. CDR3 length: 11 amino acids. The germline CDR1 and CDR2 sequences are SGHAT and FQNNGV.

This chain links TRBV4-1 with TRBJ1-2; 8 bases line up with TRBD1. The CDR3 runs to 16 residues. V dropped 3 bases and J dropped 4; count of bases not matched to a gene: 10. In germline, CDR1 is MGHRA, CDR2 YSYEKL. CDR3 coding DNA: TGCGCCAGCAGCCAGGAACTGACAGGGGCTAGCTATGGCTACACCTTC. Translated: CASSQELTGASYGYTF.

The genes are TRBV19 and TRBJ1-5; 10 bases are shared with TRBD1. The V gene's germline CDR1 is LNHDA and CDR2 SQIVND (reference sequence). This CDR3 has 15 residues. V was clipped by 6 bases and J by 4 bases; unmatched bases: 6. CDR3: CASRPTGQGNQPQHF. The DNA for the CDR3 is TGTGCCAGTAGACCAACGGGACAGGGGAATCAGCCCCAGCATTTT.

This chain links TRBV4-3 with TRBJ1-2, with 7 bases aligning to TRBD1. The germline V gene encodes CDR1 LGHNA and CDR2 YSLEER. The CDR3 is 15 residues long. J lost 6 bases, V lost 0 bases, and 7 bases had no gene match. The CDR3 here is CASSQETGRSDGYTF. The CDR3 bases are TGCGCCAGCAGCCAAGAGACAGGGCGGTCGGATGGCTACACCTTC.

The chain recombines TRBV2 with TRBJ1-1; TRBD1 matches at 9 bases. The CDR3 is made up of 12 amino acids. In germline, CDR1 is SNHLY, CDR2 FYNNEI. J was trimmed by 5 bases and V by 8 bases; bases with no gene match: 3. The CDR3 sequence: CASGTGWTEAFF. The CDR3 coding sequence is TGTGCCAGCGGGACAGGGTGGACTGAAGCTTTCTTT.